Following are 19 T cell receptor beta chains from one sample sequenced in a study of blood T cell repertoires in COVID-19 (dated by TCRdb to 2020 to 2022). Libraries came from the immunoSEQ multiplex PCR assay. TCRdb limited this immuneACCESS table to in-frame rearrangements with V and J called. A share of clones is missing; checked studies link under half to unresolved V genes, and the rest is unexplained. The sample table contains 200,000 to 300,000 clones; only one count was recorded for 70% to 90% of them. Of the sample, around 5% falls within the top ten clones. Sequencing was performed on peripheral blood. These receptors were obtained from a woman aged 60-75 years with COVID-19, enrolled during active disease.

The rearrangement links TRBV6-5 to TRBJ2-2; 7 bases agree with TRBD2. There are 16 residues in the CDR3. The V gene end was trimmed by 4 bases and the J gene end by 4 bases; junction bases not matched to a gene: 9. The germline V gene encodes CDR1 MNHEY and CDR2 SVGAGI. The CDR3 here is CASSFRGGASTGELFF. CDR3 DNA sequence: TGTGCCAGCAGTTTCCGCGGGGGAGCGAGCACCGGGGAGCTGTTTTTT.

Here the CDR3 reads CASSPGLAAHFRDPGELFF. The CDR3 DNA reads TGTGCCAGCAGCCCGGGACTAGCGGCTCACTTCAGAGACCCGGGGGAGCTGTTTTTT. The V and J genes are TRBV5-4 and TRBJ2-2; TRBD2 matches at 11 bases. CDR3 size: 19 residues. Germline V gene lookup returns CDR1 SGHNT and CDR2 YYREEE (reference sequence). The trim removed 4 bases at V and 8 bases at J, leaving 19 bases unmatched.

The rearrangement uses TRBV14 and TRBJ2-3, with 8 bases aligning to TRBD2. The germline gives CDR1 SGHDN, CDR2 FVKESK. The CDR3 loop spans 16 amino acids. The V segment lost 2 bases and the J segment 0 bases; nucleotides outside the gene matches: 4. CDR3: CASSQRGGRSTDTQYF. For the CDR3, the DNA is TGTGCCAGCAGCCAACGGGGGGGGAGGAGCACAGATACGCAGTATTTT.

The chain recombines TRBV5-1 with TRBJ1-3; the D is unclear. Germline V gene sequence: CDR1 SGHRS, CDR2 YFSETQ. Trimming removed 0 bases from V and 1 base from J, with 8 bases in between. The CDR3 runs to 15 residues. The CDR3 DNA is TGCGCCAGCAGCTTGGCAGGCTCGTCTGGAAACACCATATATTTT. Protein: CASSLAGSSGNTIYF.

This chain joins TRBV28 and TRBJ1-5; D may be TRBD1 (5 bases). This CDR3 spans 14 amino acids. Looked up from germline, CDR1 is MDHEN and CDR2 is SYDVKM. The V gene lost 7 bases and the J gene lost 0 bases, with 10 bases spanning the gap. This CDR3 is CASNDRNSNQPQHF. The DNA for the CDR3 is TGTGCCAGCAACGACAGAAATAGCAATCAGCCCCAGCATTTT.

A single count supports this clone. The J gene is TRBJ1-1, the V gene TRBV7-9, with 7 bases identical to TRBD1. V shed 8 bases, J shed 0 bases, and the junction held 6 bases outside the gene matches. The CDR3 is made up of 14 amino acids. Germline V CDR1 and CDR2: SEHNR, FQNEAQ (reference sequence). The CDR3 coding sequence is TGTGCCAGCTGCGCAGGGGGGATGAACACTGAAGCTTTCTTT. This encodes CASCAGGMNTEAFF.

The CDR3 DNA reads as TGTGCCAGCAGCGTAGATGGAGGGGGCTCTTACGAGACCCAGTACTTC. Translated, it gives CASSVDGGGSYETQYF. J is TRBJ2-5 and V is TRBV9; a weak D match, TRBD1 (7 bases). Germline V lookup: CDR1 SGDLS, CDR2 YYNGEE. The V and J ends lost 0 bases and 5 bases respectively, with 17 bases between them. This CDR3 is 16 amino acids long.

J is TRBJ2-1 and V is TRBV11-2, with 12 bases aligning to TRBD2. The CDR3 is 19 residues long. CDR1 and CDR2 from the germline V gene are SGHAT and FQNNGV. V lost 4 bases to trimming and J lost 7 bases; unmatched junction nucleotides: 17. This CDR3 reads CASSSPGLAGPSTGNEQFF. The CDR3 region has the DNA TGTGCCAGCAGCTCCCCGGGACTAGCGGGCCCGTCAACGGGAAATGAGCAGTTCTTC.

This clone was recorded many times. The chain uses TRBV14 and TRBJ2-5; D possibly corresponds to TRBD1 (6 bases). Trimming pared 4 bases from V and 1 base from J, leaving 10 bases between. Germline values: CDR1 SGHDN, CDR2 FVKESK. CDR3 size: 14 residues. The CDR3 spells CASSRQGLQETQYF. As DNA, the CDR3 is TGTGCCAGCAGCCGCCAGGGGCTCCAAGAGACCCAGTACTTC.

The CDR3 loop reads CASSPWTSGTSTDTQYF. CDR3 DNA sequence: TGTGCCAGCAGTCCCTGGACTAGCGGGACGAGCACAGATACGCAGTATTTT. The V call is TRBV28, the J call TRBJ2-3; TRBD2 agrees at 12 bases. Trimming removed 5 bases from V and 0 bases from J; junction bases left unmatched: 6. Germline assignment: CDR1 MDHEN and CDR2 SYDVKM. This CDR3 has 17 amino acids.

This sequence joins TRBV24-1 and TRBJ1-5; D gene uncertain. The germline V and J ends were trimmed by 4 bases and 0 bases, with 12 bases remaining between them. The CDR3 is made up of 16 amino acids. The germline V gene has CDR1 KGHDR and CDR2 SFDVKD. CDR3 residues: CATSDPNSPSNQPQHF. CDR3 bases: TGTGCCACCAGTGACCCGAACAGTCCTAGCAATCAGCCCCAGCATTTT.

The V call is TRBV6-5, the J call TRBJ1-2; D is possibly TRBD1 (6 bases). Germline loops: CDR1 MNHEY, CDR2 SVGAGI. Trimming took 4 bases from V and 7 from J, leaving 7 bases between them. The CDR3 length is 11 residues. For the CDR3, the DNA is TGTGCCAGCAGTTCAGGGGTTGGCTACACCTTC. It encodes CASSSGVGYTF.

The V gene is TRBV21-1, the J gene TRBJ1-2; whether TRBD1, the table's D call, matches the DNA was not checked. TRBV21-1 is designated a pseudogene. The CDR3 spans 19 residues. CDR3 nucleotides: TGTGCCAGCAAGCCACGACCGTTGGACAGGGGACGACGAGATTATGGCTACACCTTC. Amino acid sequence: CASKPRPLDRGRRDYGYTF.

The V gene is TRBV6-5, the J gene TRBJ2-5; 11 positions agree with TRBD2. The V segment lost 2 bases and the J segment 1 base; nucleotides outside the gene matches: 3. There are 16 residues in the CDR3. The germline CDR1 and CDR2 sequences are MNHEY and SVGAGI. This chain's CDR3 is CASSYAGLAAQETQYF. The CDR3 region has the DNA TGTGCCAGCAGTTACGCGGGACTAGCGGCCCAAGAGACCCAGTACTTC.

V and J are TRBV5-4 and TRBJ2-2, with 9 bases that match TRBD2. Germline CDR1 and CDR2: SGHNT and YYREEE (reference sequence). V trimming: 3 bases; J trimming: 5 bases; junction bases outside the gene matches: 8. The CDR3 has 16 residues. CDR3 residues: CASSWAPGLATGELFF. CDR3 nucleotides: TGTGCCAGCAGCTGGGCTCCGGGACTAGCAACCGGGGAGCTGTTTTTT.

The chain carries TRBV29-1 and TRBJ2-3; D gene uncertain. CDR1 and CDR2 from the germline V gene are SQVTM and ANQGSEA. This CDR3 is 11 amino acids long. The V gene lost 4 bases and the J gene lost 4 bases, with 6 bases spanning the gap. In nucleotides, the CDR3 is TGCAGCGTTGCCCCCGCAGATACGCAGTATTTT. Its translation: CSVAPADTQYF.

The V and J genes are TRBV6-2 or TRBV6-3 and TRBJ1-1, with D hard to call. This CDR3 is 12 amino acids long. The V gene's germline CDR1 is MNHEY and CDR2 SVGEGT. Trimming took off 4 bases at V and 2 bases at J, with 5 bases between the two ends. The CDR3 protein is CASSFGNTEAFF. The CDR3 region has the DNA TGTGCCAGCAGTTTTGGCAACACTGAAGCTTTCTTT.

The rearrangement joins TRBV30 to TRBJ1-6; 9 nucleotides agree with TRBD1. This CDR3 is built from 13 residues. CDR1 and CDR2 (germline): GTSNPN, SVGIG (reference sequence). Germline trimming cut 5 bases from V and 9 bases from J; bases unmatched to any gene: 5. The CDR3 region is CAWGGQGISPLHF. The CDR3 region has the DNA TGTGCCTGGGGGGGACAGGGTATTTCACCCCTCCACTTT.

The V call is TRBV15, the J call TRBJ2-5, with 9 bases matching TRBD2. This CDR3 is 15 amino acids long. The V gene end was trimmed by 4 bases and the J gene end by 1 base; junction bases not matched to a gene: 4. Germline V gene lookup returns CDR1 LNHNV and CDR2 YYDKDF (reference sequence). The CDR3 reads CATSTPTSGQETQYF. DNA of the CDR3: TGTGCCACCAGCACCCCGACTAGCGGCCAAGAGACCCAGTACTTC.